The entry below gives a single T cell receptor beta chain sequence along with its context. The antigen remains undetermined. CDR3 length equals 13 residues. The V gene lost 3 bases and the J gene lost 5 bases, with 11 bases spanning the gap. The data were taken from a study of T-cell reconstitution after alpha-beta-depleted transplantation in children. Whole-study results and caveats: In patients about two months after transplant, alpha-beta T cells reportedly arose from several hundred expanded graft clones. Among T cells one year after transplant, newly produced cells accounted for most counts and diversity.

Researchers prepared the TCRbeta library using unique molecular identifiers, the study reports. TCRdb passed the PCR reads through MiXCR, listing each CDR3 protein once. The sample records fewer than 700,000 distinct CDR3 sequences, under 30% being singletons. The rearrangement links TRBV12-3 or TRBV12-4 to TRBJ2-7; TRBD1 might be the D (6 bases). The clonotype was recovered from a boy younger than two who had a stem cell transplant for acute myeloid leukemia, so the T cells may come from the graft donor. Sequenced material: PBMCs, mostly from graft donor cells, taken 360 days after TCRalphabeta/CD19-depleted stem cell transplant. As DNA, the CDR3 is TGTGCCAGCAGTTTTCGCCAGGGGAACGAGCAGTACTTC. It encodes CASSFRQGNEQYF.